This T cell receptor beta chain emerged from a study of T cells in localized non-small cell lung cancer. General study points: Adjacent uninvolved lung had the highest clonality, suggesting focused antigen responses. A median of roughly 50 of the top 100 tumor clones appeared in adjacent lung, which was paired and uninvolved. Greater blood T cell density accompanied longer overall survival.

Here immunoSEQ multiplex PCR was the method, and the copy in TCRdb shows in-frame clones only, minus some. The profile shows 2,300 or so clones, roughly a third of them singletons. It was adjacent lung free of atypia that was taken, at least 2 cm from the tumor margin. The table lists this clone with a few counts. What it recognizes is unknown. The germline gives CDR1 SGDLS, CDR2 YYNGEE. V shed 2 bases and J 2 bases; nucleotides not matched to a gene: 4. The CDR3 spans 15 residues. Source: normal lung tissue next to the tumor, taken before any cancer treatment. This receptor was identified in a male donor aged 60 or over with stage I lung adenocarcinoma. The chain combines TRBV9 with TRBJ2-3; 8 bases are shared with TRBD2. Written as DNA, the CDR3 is TGTGCCAGCAGCGTTCTAGCGGGCGCCACAGATACGCAGTATTTT. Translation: CASSVLAGATDTQYF.